Each of the 26 T cell receptor beta chains below was sequenced from the same sample in a study of cytomegalovirus exposure and HLA in healthy donors (TCRdb year 2017). Receptors were amplified or captured by the immunoSEQ multiplex PCR assay. For the multiplex PCR, a mixture combining 60 forward primers for TCR Vbeta segments and 13 reverse primers for TCR Jbeta segments was used. TCRdb mirrors the immuneACCESS table, restricted to in-frame sequences. Some clones are absent from its copies; in checked studies, under half trace to an unresolved V gene, and the reason for the others is unknown. Here the sample has about 43,000 clones; 50% to 75% occur a single time. The top ten hold roughly 8.7% of the sample. Sequencing was performed on PBMCs. The source is a human donor in good health.

Here the CDR3 reads CASSLGASGGAGQFF. CDR3 sequence (DNA): TGTGCCAGCAGCTTAGGGGCTAGCGGGGGGGCGGGACAGTTCTTC. V and J are TRBV7-2 and TRBJ2-1, with 12 bases identical to TRBD2. J lost 13 bases, V lost 1 base, and 8 bases had no gene match. The CDR3 has 15 amino acids. Germline loops: CDR1 SGHTA, CDR2 FQGNSA.

V usage is TRBV19 and J usage is TRBJ1-1, with 7 nucleotides matching TRBD1. Germline CDR1 LNHDA, CDR2 SQIVND (reference sequence). Trimming cost V 9 bases and J 3 bases; bases outside gene matches: 4. CDR3 length: 12 residues. The CDR3 here is CASDTGDTEAFF. The CDR3 DNA follows: TGTGCCAGCGACACAGGGGACACTGAAGCTTTCTTT.

This clone was picked up a small number of times. V gene TRBV5-1 combines with J gene TRBJ2-7, with 9 bases identical to TRBD1. V shed 3 bases and J 5 bases; nucleotides not matched to a gene: 3. Germline V gene data show CDR1 as SGHRS and CDR2 as YFSETQ. The CDR3 has 13 residues. The CDR3 DNA reads as TGCGCCAGCAGCTCCGGACAGGGGAACGAGCAGTACTTC. Protein sequence: CASSSGQGNEQYF. Looking up the rest from reference TRBV5-1 and TRBJ2-7 gives the full variable domain: KAGVTQTPRYLIKTRGQQVTLSCSPISGHRSVSWYQQTPGQGLQFLFEYFSETQRNKGNFPGRFSGRQFSNSRSEMNVSTLELGDSALYLCASSSGQGNEQYFGPGTRLTVT.

V usage is TRBV5-1 and J usage is TRBJ2-7; D might be TRBD2 (5 bases). The ends were cut back, 1 base at V and 0 bases at J, with 8 bases in the middle. The CDR3 contains 14 residues. Germline CDR1 reads SGHRS; CDR2 reads YFSETQ. The CDR3 nucleotides read TGCGCCAGCAGCTTGTTGGGGAGCTCCTACGAGCAGTACTTC. This codes for CASSLLGSSYEQYF.

This clone turned up a few times. The chain joins TRBV5-4 to TRBJ1-6; TRBD1 matches 9 bases. Per germline, CDR1 SGHNT and CDR2 YYREEE (reference sequence). The CDR3 extends over 16 amino acids. Losses at the gene ends were 4 bases for V and 9 bases for J; bases not matched to a gene: 11. CDR3: CASSKSGTGLASPLHF. CDR3 coding DNA: TGTGCCAGCAGCAAATCCGGGACAGGGTTAGCTTCACCCCTCCACTTT.

The rearrangement links TRBV30 to TRBJ1-2; D is uncertain. V lost 5 bases, J lost 0 bases, and 7 bases lay in between. The CDR3 runs 12 residues. The germline gives CDR1 GTSNPN, CDR2 SVGIG (reference sequence). The CDR3: CAWGFTNYGYTF. The CDR3 DNA is TGTGCCTGGGGCTTCACTAACTATGGCTACACCTTC.

The chain links TRBV4-3 to TRBJ2-3; 11 bases line up with TRBD2. This CDR3 has 18 amino acids. The junction had 5 bases not matched to a gene; V was cut back by 0 bases and J by 0 bases. Germline CDR1 and CDR2: LGHNA and YSLEER. For the CDR3, the DNA is TGCGCCAGCAGCCAAGACCTTAGCGGGGGGGTTAGCACAGATACGCAGTATTTT. Translation: CASSQDLSGGVSTDTQYF.

This sequence joins TRBV6-5 and TRBJ1-1, with TRBD1 matching over 10 bases. CDR1 and CDR2 (germline): MNHEY, SVGAGI. The CDR3 totals 13 residues. The V segment lost 7 bases and the J segment 4 bases; nucleotides outside the gene matches: 3. CDR3 residues: CASTRTGGTEAFF. The CDR3 coding sequence is TGTGCCAGCACTCGGACAGGGGGCACTGAAGCTTTCTTT.

CDR3 in DNA: TGTGCCAGCAGCTCTAAGGTGGGGGCAGAAGGAACTGAAGCTTTCTTT. Translated: CASSSKVGAEGTEAFF. The chain employs TRBV5-4 and TRBJ1-1; TRBD1 is a possible D gene (6 bases). The CDR3 is 16 residues long. Germline values: CDR1 SGHNT, CDR2 YYREEE (reference sequence). Trimming pared 3 bases from V and 5 bases from J, leaving 20 bases between.

The V call is TRBV9, the J call TRBJ1-3; D is uncertain. The CDR3 loop spans 14 amino acids. V dropped 2 bases and J dropped 8 bases, with 14 bases sitting between them. Per germline, CDR1 SGDLS and CDR2 YYNGEE. The CDR3, as DNA: TGTGCCAGCAGCGTTGGGTCCCAGAGGGACACCATATATTTT. This codes for CASSVGSQRDTIYF.

The sample holds a few counts of this clone. The chain couples TRBV5-1 to TRBJ2-7; 7 nucleotides line up with TRBD2. J was trimmed by 7 bases and V by 3 bases; bases with no gene match: 10. The CDR3 consists of 14 residues. Germline CDR1 and CDR2: SGHRS and YFSETQ. CDR3 sequence: CASSSKARGGEQYF. The CDR3 DNA follows: TGCGCCAGCAGCTCCAAGGCACGGGGAGGGGAGCAGTACTTC. Looking up the rest from reference TRBV5-1 and TRBJ2-7 gives the full variable domain: KAGVTQTPRYLIKTRGQQVTLSCSPISGHRSVSWYQQTPGQGLQFLFEYFSETQRNKGNFPGRFSGRQFSNSRSEMNVSTLELGDSALYLCASSSKARGGEQYFGPGTRLTVT.

A note on this clone: Sequence at one end of the junction differs from germline and may be a read error. The rearrangement uses TRBV2 and TRBJ1-6, with TRBD1 as a possible D gene (5 bases). The length of the CDR3 is 18 residues. Germline assignment: CDR1 SNHLY and CDR2 FYNNEI. The CDR3 region is CASSQRWRGSSFNSPLHF. CDR3 in DNA: TGTGCCAGCAGTCAAAGGTGGCGGGGGTCCTCCTTTAATTCACCCCTCCACTTT.

This rearrangement joins TRBV30 to TRBJ2-7; 9 nucleotides agree with TRBD1. Germline loops: CDR1 GTSNPN, CDR2 SVGIG (reference sequence). The CDR3 contains 13 residues. Unmatched junction bases numbered 3, after V lost 0 bases and J lost 6 bases. The CDR3 is CAWSVTGGGEQYF. The CDR3 nucleotides are TGTGCCTGGAGTGTAACAGGGGGCGGCGAGCAGTACTTC.

The chain carries TRBV7-9 and TRBJ2-5, with a weak D call TRBD1 (5 bases). The J call may be mistaken, given a closer DNA end match to TRBJ2-7. This CDR3 has 14 residues. Germline lookup yields CDR1 SEHNR and CDR2 FQNEAQ (reference sequence). CDR3 nucleotide sequence: TGTGCCAGCTCCTTCCCCGAAGGGGACTACGAGCAGTACTTC. Its protein product is CASSFPEGDYEQYF.

The genes are TRBV9 and TRBJ1-2; tentative D call: TRBD1 (5 bases). V was shortened by 0 bases and J by 6 bases, with 12 bases between the two germline ends. CDR3 length equals 14 residues. Per the germline V gene, CDR1 is SGDLS and CDR2 is YYNGEE. The CDR3 nucleotides are TGTGCCAGCAGCGTAGTGCCCCTAGGGGATGGCTACACCTTC. It yields the protein CASSVVPLGDGYTF.

This chain joins TRBV2 and TRBJ1-2; a weak D match, TRBD1 (5 bases). This CDR3 is 12 amino acids long. Per the germline V gene, CDR1 is SNHLY and CDR2 is FYNNEI. Between the trimmed V and J ends, which lost 7 bases and 8 bases, there was a span of 14 bases. DNA for the CDR3: TGTGCCAGCAATGTCAGGGTAGAAGGCTACACCTTC. Translating gives CASNVRVEGYTF.

This sequence joins TRBV7-8 and TRBJ1-5, with TRBD1 identical over 9 bases. The J segment lost 6 bases and the V segment lost 5 bases, leaving 8 bases of the junction unmatched. The CDR3 is 15 residues long. Germline CDR1 SGHVS, CDR2 FQNEAQ. This CDR3 reads CASSRRDRVGQPQHF. The CDR3 nucleotides are TGTGCCAGCAGCCGGCGGGACAGGGTTGGTCAGCCCCAGCATTTT.

The gene calls are TRBV7-8 and TRBJ2-3, with 8 bases matching TRBD1. Germline CDR1 SGHVS, CDR2 FQNEAQ. The CDR3 consists of 14 residues. V shed 7 bases, J shed 3 bases, and the junction held 6 bases outside the gene matches. CDR3 sequence reads: CASMLQGVTDTQYF. CDR3 coding DNA: TGTGCCAGCATGCTACAGGGGGTAACAGATACGCAGTATTTT.

The chain combines TRBV14 with TRBJ2-2; D possibly corresponds to TRBD1 (6 bases). The V and J ends lost 3 bases and 5 bases respectively, with 13 bases between them. The CDR3 is made up of 15 amino acids. Per the germline V gene, CDR1 is SGHDN and CDR2 is FVKESK. CDR3 residues: CASSHDRIGTGELFF. CDR3 coding DNA: TGTGCCAGCAGCCACGACAGGATCGGGACCGGGGAGCTGTTTTTT.

The J gene is TRBJ2-3, the V gene TRBV2, with a possible D match to TRBD2 (5 bases). The CDR3 totals 14 residues. Germline loops: CDR1 SNHLY, CDR2 FYNNEI. Trimming shortened V by 5 bases and J by 0 bases, and 9 bases separated the two germline ends. In DNA, the CDR3 is TGTGCCAGCAGTCGAGCGGCTAGCACAGATACGCAGTATTTT. This translates into CASSRAASTDTQYF. Drawing the rest from reference TRBV2 and TRBJ2-3, the complete variable domain is EPEVTQTPSHQVTQMGQEVILRCVPISNHLYFYWYRQILGQKVEFLVSFYNNEISEKSEIFDDQFSVERPDGSNFTLKIRSTKLEDSAMYFCASSRAASTDTQYFGPGTRLTVL.

The sample holds a few counts of this clone. In nucleotides, the CDR3 is TGTGCCAGCACCCTAGGGGGACAGAGCTATGGCTACACCTTC. Translated: CASTLGGQSYGYTF. The V call is TRBV28, the J call TRBJ1-2; 7 bases map to TRBD1. The V segment lost 7 bases and the J segment 4 bases; nucleotides outside the gene matches: 9. This CDR3 contains 14 residues. Germline lookup yields CDR1 MDHEN and CDR2 SYDVKM.

Note on this clone: Different DNA sequences within this sample yield the same CDR3. This rearrangement joins TRBV7-3 to TRBJ2-7, with TRBD1 identical over 9 bases. The CDR3 totals 13 residues. After removal of 3 bases from V and 3 bases from J, the junction contained 0 bases not matched to a gene. CDR1 and CDR2 (germline): SGHTA, FQGTGA. The CDR3: CASSLDRGYEQYF. CDR3 sequence (DNA): TGTGCCAGCAGCTTGGACAGGGGCTACGAGCAGTACTTC.

The chain couples TRBV27 to TRBJ1-6; unclear D gene. Germline CDR1 and CDR2: MNHEY and SMNVEV (reference sequence). The CDR3 runs to 14 residues. Trimming took 0 bases from V and 13 from J, leaving 13 bases between them. This chain's CDR3 is CASSLSPGPYPLHF. CDR3 in DNA: TGTGCCAGCAGTTTATCGCCCGGTCCATACCCCCTCCACTTT.

DNA of the CDR3: TGCGCCAGCAGCTTGGATCCGGGAGATGGCTACACCTTC. Amino acid sequence: CASSLDPGDGYTF. This chain connects TRBV5-1 to TRBJ1-2, with D unclear. Germline values: CDR1 SGHRS, CDR2 YFSETQ. The CDR3 covers 13 residues. The germline V and J ends were trimmed by 0 bases and 6 bases, with 9 bases remaining between them.

The table lists this clone with a count of one. The genes are TRBV5-1 and TRBJ2-1, with D perhaps TRBD2 (6 bases). The CDR3 length is 15 residues. The ends were cut back, 3 bases at V and 4 bases at J, with 14 bases in the middle. Germline CDR1 and CDR2: SGHRS and YFSETQ. Here the CDR3 reads CASSSLSGGYNEQFF. The CDR3 DNA is TGCGCCAGCAGCTCCCTCTCCGGGGGATACAATGAGCAGTTCTTC.

This clone was counted once. The genes are TRBV19 and TRBJ2-1; no clear D. CDR3 length: 13 amino acids. Germline V gene data show CDR1 as LNHDA and CDR2 as SQIVND (reference sequence). V lost 4 bases to trimming and J lost 2 bases, with 6 bases between them. The CDR3 nucleotides read TGTGCCAGTAGTAAATCCACCTACAATGAGCAGTTCTTC. It encodes CASSKSTYNEQFF.